The clone carrying this T cell receptor beta chain was seen just once. In the study's own analysis: Amplification from reference gene primers served as the basis for estimated nucleated cell counts. Profiled with immunoSEQ multiplex PCR; TCRdb holds only in-frame clones, not every one. For V, J and clone size, that table is used; D and trimming come from the DNA. The repertoire includes about 170,000 clones, about 80% of them detected once, and 6.5% to 8.5% sits in the top ten. The source of the sample is a study of blood T cell repertoires in COVID-19. As for the study in general: Acute-phase and convalescent COVID-19 samples originated in the United States, Italy and Spain.

Germline V gives CDR1 LNHDA, CDR2 SQIVND (reference sequence). This CDR3 has 12 residues. V dropped 8 bases and J dropped 8 bases, with 13 bases sitting between them. The chain uses TRBV19 and TRBJ1-5, with D tentatively TRBD1 (5 bases). The sequenced sample was peripheral blood. The TCR was taken from a woman in her thirties or forties with COVID-19, enrolled during active disease. The CDR3 spells CASQQGFEPQHF. CDR3 coding DNA: TGTGCCAGTCAGCAGGGTTTTGAGCCCCAGCATTTT.